This TCR beta chain is from a study of cytomegalovirus exposure and HLA in healthy donors. General study findings and limits: Upon later analysis, TCR association rates were observed to vary by HLA locus, being highest for DRB1 and lowest for HLA-C. Sequencing likely caused a cluster of highly shared sequence variants.

PCR was performed using 60 Vbeta and 13 Jbeta primers. TCRdb's table, derived via immunoSEQ multiplex PCR, lists solely in-frame clones and lacks some. The sample holds about 120,000 clones, around 88% seen once. Concerning this clone: Antigen specificity is unknown.

The CDR3 covers 15 residues. V lost 6 bases, J lost 4 bases, and 10 bases stayed unmatched. Per germline, CDR1 MNHNY and CDR2 SVGAGI (reference sequence). The chain has TRBV6-6 and TRBJ2-7, with 9 bases that match TRBD1. The receptor was isolated from a man aged 35-49 years in good health and CMV-seronegative. The sample was PBMCs. CDR3 loop: CASRLTGGLSYEQYF. In DNA form, the CDR3 reads TGTGCCAGCAGGCTGACAGGGGGTTTATCTTACGAGCAGTACTTC.